This entry features one T cell receptor (beta chain) sequence. The data were taken from a study of blood T cell repertoires in COVID-19. CDR1 and CDR2 from the germline V gene are LGHNA and YSLEER. The V end lost 2 bases, the J end lost 8 bases, and 15 bases lay between the germline ends. This CDR3 comprises 15 residues. In the study's own analysis: Nucleated cell number was recorded as an estimate derived from reference gene primer amplification. Clones were sequenced by immunoSEQ multiplex PCR, and TCRdb holds only the in-frame ones, with some missing. V and J calls and clone size are those listed in that table; D and trimming were worked out from the DNA. Of about 89,000 clones listed, 86% are singletons.

The sequence came from a man older than 75 with active or convalescent COVID-19. Sequenced input: peripheral blood. The chain joins TRBV4-3 to TRBJ1-4; D is unresolved. The CDR3 here is CASSQIFASKEKLFF. CDR3 sequence (DNA): TGCGCCAGCAGCCAAATATTTGCCAGTAAGGAAAAACTGTTTTTT.